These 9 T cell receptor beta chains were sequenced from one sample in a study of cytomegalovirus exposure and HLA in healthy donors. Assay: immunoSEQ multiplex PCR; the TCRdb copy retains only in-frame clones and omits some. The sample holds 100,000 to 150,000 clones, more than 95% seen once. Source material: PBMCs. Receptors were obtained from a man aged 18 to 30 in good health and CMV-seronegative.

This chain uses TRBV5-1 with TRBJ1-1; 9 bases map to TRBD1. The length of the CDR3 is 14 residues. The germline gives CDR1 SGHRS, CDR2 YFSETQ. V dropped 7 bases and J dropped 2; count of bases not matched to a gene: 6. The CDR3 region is CASCTGGLNTEAFF. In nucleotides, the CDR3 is TGCGCCAGCTGCACAGGGGGCTTAAACACTGAAGCTTTCTTT.

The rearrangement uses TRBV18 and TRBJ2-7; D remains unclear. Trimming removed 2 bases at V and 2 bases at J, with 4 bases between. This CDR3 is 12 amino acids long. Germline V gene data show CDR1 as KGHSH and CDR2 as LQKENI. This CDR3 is CASSPTTYEQYF. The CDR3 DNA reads TGTGCCAGCTCACCAACTACCTACGAGCAGTACTTC.

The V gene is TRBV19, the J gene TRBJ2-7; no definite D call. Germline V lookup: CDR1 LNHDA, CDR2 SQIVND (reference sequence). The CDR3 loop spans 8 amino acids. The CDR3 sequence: CTSIEQYF. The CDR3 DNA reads TGTACCTCTATAGAGCAGTACTTC.

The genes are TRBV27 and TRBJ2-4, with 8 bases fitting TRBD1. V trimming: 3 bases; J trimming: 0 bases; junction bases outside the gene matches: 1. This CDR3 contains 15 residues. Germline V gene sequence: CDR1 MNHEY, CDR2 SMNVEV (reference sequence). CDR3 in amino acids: CASSFRGLAKNIQYF. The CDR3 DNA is TGTGCCAGCAGTTTCAGGGGGCTAGCCAAAAACATTCAGTACTTC.

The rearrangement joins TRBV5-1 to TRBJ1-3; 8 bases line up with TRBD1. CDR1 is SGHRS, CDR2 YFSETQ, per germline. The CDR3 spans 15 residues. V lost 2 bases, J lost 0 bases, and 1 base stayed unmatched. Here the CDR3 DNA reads TGCGCCAGCAGCTTCACAGGGGGCTCTGGAAACACCATATATTTT. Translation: CASSFTGGSGNTIYF.

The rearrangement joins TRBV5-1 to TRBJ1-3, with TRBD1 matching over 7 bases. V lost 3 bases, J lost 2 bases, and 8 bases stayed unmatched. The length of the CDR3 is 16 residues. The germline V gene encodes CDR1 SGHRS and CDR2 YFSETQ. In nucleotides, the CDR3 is TGCGCCAGCAGCTACGTTGGACAGGCGGCTGGAAACACCATATATTTT. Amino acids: CASSYVGQAAGNTIYF.

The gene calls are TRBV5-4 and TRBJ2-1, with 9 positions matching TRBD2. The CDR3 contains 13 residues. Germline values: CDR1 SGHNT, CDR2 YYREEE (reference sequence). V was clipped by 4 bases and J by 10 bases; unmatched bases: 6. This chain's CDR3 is CASSPSSGREQFF. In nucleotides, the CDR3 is TGTGCCAGCAGCCCCTCGAGCGGGAGGGAGCAGTTCTTC.

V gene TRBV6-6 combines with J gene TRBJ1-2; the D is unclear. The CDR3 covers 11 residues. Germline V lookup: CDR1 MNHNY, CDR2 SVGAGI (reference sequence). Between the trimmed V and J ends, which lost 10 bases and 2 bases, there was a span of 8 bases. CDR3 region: CATSSNYGYTF. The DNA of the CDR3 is TGTGCCACCTCTTCCAACTATGGCTACACCTTC.

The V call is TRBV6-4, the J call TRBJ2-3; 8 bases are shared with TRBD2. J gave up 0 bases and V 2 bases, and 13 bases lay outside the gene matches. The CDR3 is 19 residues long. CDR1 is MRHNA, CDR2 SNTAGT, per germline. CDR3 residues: CASSDKRSGRDDSTDTQYF. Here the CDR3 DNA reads TGTGCCAGCAGTGACAAAAGGTCCGGGAGGGACGACAGCACAGATACGCAGTATTTT.